This T cell receptor beta chain was observed in a study of T cell responses to AZD1222 COVID-19 vaccine. Study-wide points: Recipients of AZD1222 seropositive at baseline numbered only six or seven. Spike-specific TCR breadth rose after two AZD1222 doses, and depth rose as well. Spike was spanned by vaccine-associated CD4 TCRs, which were dominant at 160-218 and 743-854.

Pooling of second doses given at about 4 or about 12 weeks was done. With regard to this clone: Its antigen is unidentified.

Only in-frame clones appear in the TCRdb table, and some are missing; sequencing was by immunoSEQ multiplex PCR. The sample gives about 120,000 clones, roughly 84% of which show up once; under 20% is in the top ten. The CDR3 runs 15 residues. Germline lookup yields CDR1 SGHKS and CDR2 YYEKEE (reference sequence). Losses at the gene ends were 4 bases for V and 2 bases for J; bases not matched to a gene: 6. The chain uses TRBV5-5 and TRBJ2-3; 8 positions match TRBD1. The clonotype was recovered from an adult who received the AZD1222 COVID-19 vaccine. Sequencing used peripheral blood, obtained 28 days after the second AZD1222 dose. CDR3 in DNA: TGTGCCAGCAGCCCCGGACAGGGATTCACAGATACGCAGTATTTT. This codes for CASSPGQGFTDTQYF.